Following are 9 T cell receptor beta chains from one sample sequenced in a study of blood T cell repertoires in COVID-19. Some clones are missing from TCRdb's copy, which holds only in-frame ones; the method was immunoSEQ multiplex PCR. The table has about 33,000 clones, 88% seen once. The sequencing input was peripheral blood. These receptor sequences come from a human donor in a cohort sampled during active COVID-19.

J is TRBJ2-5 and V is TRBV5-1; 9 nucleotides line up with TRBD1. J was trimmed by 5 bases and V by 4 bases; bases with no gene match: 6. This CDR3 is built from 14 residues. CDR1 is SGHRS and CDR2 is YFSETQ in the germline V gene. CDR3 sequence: CASSLGTGWETQYF. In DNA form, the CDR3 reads TGCGCCAGCAGCCTCGGGACAGGGTGGGAGACCCAGTACTTC.

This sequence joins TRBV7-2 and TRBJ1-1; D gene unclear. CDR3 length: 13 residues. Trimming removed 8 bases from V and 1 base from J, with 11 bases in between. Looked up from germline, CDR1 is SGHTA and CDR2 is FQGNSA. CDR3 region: CASSLGRNTEAFF. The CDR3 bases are TGTGCCAGCTCCCTGGGGAGGAACACTGAAGCTTTCTTT.

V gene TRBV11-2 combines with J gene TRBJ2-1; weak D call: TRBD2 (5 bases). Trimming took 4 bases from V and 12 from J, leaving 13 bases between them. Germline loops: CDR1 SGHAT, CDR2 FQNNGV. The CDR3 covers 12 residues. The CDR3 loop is CASSSLRARQFF. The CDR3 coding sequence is TGTGCCAGCAGCTCCCTGAGGGCCAGGCAGTTCTTC. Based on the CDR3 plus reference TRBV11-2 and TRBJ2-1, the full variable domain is EAGVAQSPRYKIIEKRQSVAFWCNPISGHATLYWYQQILGQGPKLLIQFQNNGVVDDSQLPKDRFSAERLKGVDSTLKIQPAKLEDSAVYLCASSSLRARQFFGPGTRLTVL.

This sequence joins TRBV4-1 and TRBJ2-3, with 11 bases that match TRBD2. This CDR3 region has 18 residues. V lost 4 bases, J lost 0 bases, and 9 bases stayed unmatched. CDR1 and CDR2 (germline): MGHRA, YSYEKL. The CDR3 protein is CASSLGTSGRWSTDTQYF. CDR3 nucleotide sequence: TGCGCCAGCAGCCTTGGGACTAGCGGTCGATGGAGCACAGATACGCAGTATTTT.

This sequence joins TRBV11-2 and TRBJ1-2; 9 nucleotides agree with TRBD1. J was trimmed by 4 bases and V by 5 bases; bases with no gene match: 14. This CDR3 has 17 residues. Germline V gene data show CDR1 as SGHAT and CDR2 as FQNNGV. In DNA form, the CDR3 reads TGTGCCAGCAGCGCCGGGACAGGGACCAAGAGTCCCTATGGCTACACCTTC. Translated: CASSAGTGTKSPYGYTF. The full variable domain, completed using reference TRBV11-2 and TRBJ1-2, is EAGVAQSPRYKIIEKRQSVAFWCNPISGHATLYWYQQILGQGPKLLIQFQNNGVVDDSQLPKDRFSAERLKGVDSTLKIQPAKLEDSAVYLCASSAGTGTKSPYGYTFGSGTRLTVV.

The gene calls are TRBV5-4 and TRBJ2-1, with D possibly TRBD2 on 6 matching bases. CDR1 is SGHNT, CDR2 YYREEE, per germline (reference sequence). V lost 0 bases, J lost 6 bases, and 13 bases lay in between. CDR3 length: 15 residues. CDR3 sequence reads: CASSLGDLAPNEQFF. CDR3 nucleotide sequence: TGTGCCAGCAGCTTGGGGGACTTAGCTCCCAATGAGCAGTTCTTC.

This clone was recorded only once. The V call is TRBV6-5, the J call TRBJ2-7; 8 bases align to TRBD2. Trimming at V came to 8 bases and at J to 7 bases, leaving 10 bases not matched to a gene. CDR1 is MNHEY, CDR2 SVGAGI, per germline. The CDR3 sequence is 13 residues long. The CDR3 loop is CASAAGGQGEQYF. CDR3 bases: TGTGCCAGCGCGGCGGGAGGCCAAGGGGAGCAGTACTTC.

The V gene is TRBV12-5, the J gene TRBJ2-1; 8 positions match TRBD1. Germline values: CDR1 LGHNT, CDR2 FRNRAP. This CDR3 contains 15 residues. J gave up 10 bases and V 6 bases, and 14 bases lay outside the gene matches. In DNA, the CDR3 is TGTGCTAGTGGCCTAGGACAGGGCGAAGTTTGGGAGCAGTTCTTC. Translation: CASGLGQGEVWEQFF.

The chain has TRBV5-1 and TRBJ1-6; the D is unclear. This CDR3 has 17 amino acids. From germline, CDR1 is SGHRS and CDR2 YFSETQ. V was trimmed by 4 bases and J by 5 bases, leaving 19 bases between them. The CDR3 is CASSPNPAGIDNSPLHF. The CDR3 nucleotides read TGCGCCAGCAGCCCTAATCCAGCGGGTATCGATAATTCACCCCTCCACTTT.